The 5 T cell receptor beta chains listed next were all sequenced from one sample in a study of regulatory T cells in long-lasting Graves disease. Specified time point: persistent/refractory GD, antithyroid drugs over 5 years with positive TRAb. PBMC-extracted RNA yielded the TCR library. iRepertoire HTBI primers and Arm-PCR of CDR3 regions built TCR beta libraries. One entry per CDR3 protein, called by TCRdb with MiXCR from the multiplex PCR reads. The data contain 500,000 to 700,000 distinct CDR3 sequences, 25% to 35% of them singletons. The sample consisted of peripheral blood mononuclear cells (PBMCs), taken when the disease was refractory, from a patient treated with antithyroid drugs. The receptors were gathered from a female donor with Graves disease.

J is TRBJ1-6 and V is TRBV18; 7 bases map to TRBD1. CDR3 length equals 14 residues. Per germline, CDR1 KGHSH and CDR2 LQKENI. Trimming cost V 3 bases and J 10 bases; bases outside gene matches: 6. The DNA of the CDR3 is TGTGCCAGCTCACCGACAGGGTTCGAGTCACCCCTCCACTTT. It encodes CASSPTGFESPLHF.

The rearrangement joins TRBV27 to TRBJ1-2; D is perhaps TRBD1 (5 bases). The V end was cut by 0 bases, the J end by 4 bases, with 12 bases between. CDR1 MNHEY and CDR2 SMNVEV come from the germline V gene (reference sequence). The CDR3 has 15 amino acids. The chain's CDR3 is CASSLSVGGGYGYTF. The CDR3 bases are TGTGCCAGCAGTTTATCCGTCGGGGGTGGCTATGGCTACACCTTC.

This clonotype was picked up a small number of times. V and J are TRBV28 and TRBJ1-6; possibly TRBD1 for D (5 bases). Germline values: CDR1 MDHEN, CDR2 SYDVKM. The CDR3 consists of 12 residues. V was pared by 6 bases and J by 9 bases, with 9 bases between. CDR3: CASSLGASPLHF. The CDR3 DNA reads TGTGCCAGCAGCCTAGGGGCTTCACCCCTCCACTTT. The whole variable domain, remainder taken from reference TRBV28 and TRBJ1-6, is DVKVTQSSRYLVKRTGEKVFLECVQDMDHENMFWYRQDPGLGLRLIYFSYDVKMKEKGDIPEGYSVSREKKERFSLILESASTNQTSMYLCASSLGASPLHFGNGTRLTVT.

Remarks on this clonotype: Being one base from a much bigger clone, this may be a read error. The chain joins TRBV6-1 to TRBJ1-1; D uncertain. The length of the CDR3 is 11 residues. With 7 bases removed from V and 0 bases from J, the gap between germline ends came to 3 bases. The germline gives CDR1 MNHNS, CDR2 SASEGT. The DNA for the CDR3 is TGTGCCAGCATCATGAACACTGAAGCTTTCTTT. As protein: CASIMNTEAFF.

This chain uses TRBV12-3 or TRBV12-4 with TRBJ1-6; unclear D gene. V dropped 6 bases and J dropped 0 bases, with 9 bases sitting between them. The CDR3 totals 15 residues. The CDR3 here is CASRLGRSYNSPLHF. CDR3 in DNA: TGTGCCAGCAGACTAGGACGCTCCTATAATTCACCCCTCCACTTT.